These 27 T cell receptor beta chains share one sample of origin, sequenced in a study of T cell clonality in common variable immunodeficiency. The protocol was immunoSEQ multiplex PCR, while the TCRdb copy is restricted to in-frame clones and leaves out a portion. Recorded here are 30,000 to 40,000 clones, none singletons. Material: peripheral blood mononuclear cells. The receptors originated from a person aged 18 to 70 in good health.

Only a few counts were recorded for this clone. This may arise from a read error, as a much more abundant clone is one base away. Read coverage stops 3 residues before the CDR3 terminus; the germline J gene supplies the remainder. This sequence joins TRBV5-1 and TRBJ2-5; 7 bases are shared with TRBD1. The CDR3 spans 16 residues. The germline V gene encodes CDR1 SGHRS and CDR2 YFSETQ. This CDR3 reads CASSRDRARITDTQYF. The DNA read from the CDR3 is TGCGCCAGCAGCCGAGACAGGGCCCGAATCACAGATACC.

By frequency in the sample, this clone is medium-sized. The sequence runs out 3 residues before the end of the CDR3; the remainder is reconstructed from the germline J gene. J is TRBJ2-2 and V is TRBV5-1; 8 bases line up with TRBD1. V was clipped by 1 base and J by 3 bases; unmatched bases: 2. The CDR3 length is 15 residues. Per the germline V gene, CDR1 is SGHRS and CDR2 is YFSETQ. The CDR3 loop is CASSLTGGYTGELFF. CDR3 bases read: TGCGCCAGCAGCTTGACAGGGGGGTACACCGGGGAG.

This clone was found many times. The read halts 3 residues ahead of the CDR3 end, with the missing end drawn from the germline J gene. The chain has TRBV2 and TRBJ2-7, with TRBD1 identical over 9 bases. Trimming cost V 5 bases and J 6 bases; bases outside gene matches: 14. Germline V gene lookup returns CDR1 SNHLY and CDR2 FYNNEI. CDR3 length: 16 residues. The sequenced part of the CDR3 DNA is TGTGCCAGCAGTACCGGGACAGGGAATATCGGCTCCGAG. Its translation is CASSTGTGNIGSE. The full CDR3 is CASSTGTGNIGSEQYF.

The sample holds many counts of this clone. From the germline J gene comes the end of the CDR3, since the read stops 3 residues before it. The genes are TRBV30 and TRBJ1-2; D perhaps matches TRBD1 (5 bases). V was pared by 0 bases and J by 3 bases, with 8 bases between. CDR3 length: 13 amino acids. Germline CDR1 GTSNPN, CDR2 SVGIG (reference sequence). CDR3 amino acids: CAWSVGTYYGYTF. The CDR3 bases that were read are TGTGCCTGGAGTGTGGGGACTTACTATGGC.

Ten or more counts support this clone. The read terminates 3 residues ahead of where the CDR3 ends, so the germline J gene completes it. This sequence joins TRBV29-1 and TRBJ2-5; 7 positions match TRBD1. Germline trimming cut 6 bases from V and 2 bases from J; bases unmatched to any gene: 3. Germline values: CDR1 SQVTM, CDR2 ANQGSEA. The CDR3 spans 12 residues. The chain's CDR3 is CSVGTDQETQYF. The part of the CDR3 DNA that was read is TGCAGCGTGGGGACAGATCAAGAGACC.

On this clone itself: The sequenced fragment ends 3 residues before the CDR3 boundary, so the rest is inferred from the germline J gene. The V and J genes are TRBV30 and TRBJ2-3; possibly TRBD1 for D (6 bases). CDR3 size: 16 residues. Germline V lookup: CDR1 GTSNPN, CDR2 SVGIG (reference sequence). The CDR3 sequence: CAWSVPPGDRQETQYF. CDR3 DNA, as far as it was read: TGTGCCTGGAGTGTACCCCCAGGGGATAGGCAAGAGACG. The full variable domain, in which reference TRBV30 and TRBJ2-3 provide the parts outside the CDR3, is SQTIHQWPATLVQPVGSPLSLECTVEGTSNPNLYWYRQAAGRGLQLLFYSVGIGQISSEVPQNLSASRPQDRQFILSSKKLLLSDSGFYLCAWSVPPGDRQETQYFGPGTRLTVL.

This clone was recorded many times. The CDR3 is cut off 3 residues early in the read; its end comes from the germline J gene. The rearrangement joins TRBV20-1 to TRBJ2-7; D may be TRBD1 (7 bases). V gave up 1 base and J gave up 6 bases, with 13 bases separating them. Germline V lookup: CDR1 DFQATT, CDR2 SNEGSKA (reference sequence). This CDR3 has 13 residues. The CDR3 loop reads CSARVGQGGEQYF. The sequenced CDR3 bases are TGCAGTGCTAGAGTGGGGCAGGGGGGCGAG.

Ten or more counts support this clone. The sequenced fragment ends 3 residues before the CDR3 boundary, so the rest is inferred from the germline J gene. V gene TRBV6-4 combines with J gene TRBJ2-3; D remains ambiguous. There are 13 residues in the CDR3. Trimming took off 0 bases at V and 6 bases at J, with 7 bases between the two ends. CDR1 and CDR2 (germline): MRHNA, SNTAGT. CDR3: CASSDSHRDTQYF. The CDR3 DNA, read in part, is TGTGCCAGCAGTGACTCCCACCGGGATACG.

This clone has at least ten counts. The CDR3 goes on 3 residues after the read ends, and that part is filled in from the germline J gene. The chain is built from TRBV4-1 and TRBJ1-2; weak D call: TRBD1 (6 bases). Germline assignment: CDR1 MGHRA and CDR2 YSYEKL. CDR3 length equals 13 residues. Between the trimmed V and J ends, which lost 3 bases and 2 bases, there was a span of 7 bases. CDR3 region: CASSQGANYGYTF. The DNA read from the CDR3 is TGCGCCAGCAGCCAGGGGGCCAACTATGGC.

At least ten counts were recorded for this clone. The covered CDR3 bases are TGCGCCAGCAGCGCCACCGGGACTAGCGGGACAAATGAG. It specifies CASSATGTSGTNE. The CDR3 reads in full as CASSATGTSGTNEQFF. V and J are TRBV5-1 and TRBJ2-1, with TRBD2 identical over 13 bases. From the germline J gene comes the end of the CDR3, since the read stops 3 residues before it. Germline values: CDR1 SGHRS, CDR2 YFSETQ. The CDR3 is 16 residues long. The ends lost 4 bases at V and 7 bases at J; junction bases unmatched: 8.

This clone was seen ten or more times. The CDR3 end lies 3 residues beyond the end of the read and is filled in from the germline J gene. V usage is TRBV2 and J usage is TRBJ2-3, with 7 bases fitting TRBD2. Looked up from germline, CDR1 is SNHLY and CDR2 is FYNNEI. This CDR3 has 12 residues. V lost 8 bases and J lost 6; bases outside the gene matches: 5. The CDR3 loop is CASGGTIDTQYF. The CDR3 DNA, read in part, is TGTGCCAGCGGCGGGACTATCGATACG.

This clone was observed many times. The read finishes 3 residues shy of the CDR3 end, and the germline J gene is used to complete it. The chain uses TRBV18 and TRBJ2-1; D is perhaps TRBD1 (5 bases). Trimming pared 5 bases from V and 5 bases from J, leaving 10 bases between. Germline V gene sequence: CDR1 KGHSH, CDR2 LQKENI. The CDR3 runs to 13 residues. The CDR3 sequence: CASSSGQNNEQFF. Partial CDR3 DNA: TGTGCCAGCTCATCAGGGCAAAACAATGAG. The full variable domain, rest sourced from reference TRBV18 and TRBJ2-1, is NAGVMQNPRHLVRRRGQEARLRCSPMKGHSHVYWYRQLPEEGLKFMVYLQKENIIDESGMPKERFSAEFPKEGPSILRIQQVVRGDSAAYFCASSSGQNNEQFFGPGTRLTVL.

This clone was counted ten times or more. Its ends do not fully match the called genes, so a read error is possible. The CDR3 sequence is CASSQDGEGSDGNTIYF. CDR3 bases read: TGCGCCAGCAGCCAAGATGGAGAGGGGTCCGACGGGAACACC. The V gene is TRBV4-2, the J gene TRBJ1-3; maybe TRBD1 (5 bases). The read comes to an end 3 residues before the CDR3 does, leaving the germline J gene to fill in the end. Germline-derived CDR1 and CDR2 are LGHNA and YNFKEQ. This CDR3 region has 17 residues.

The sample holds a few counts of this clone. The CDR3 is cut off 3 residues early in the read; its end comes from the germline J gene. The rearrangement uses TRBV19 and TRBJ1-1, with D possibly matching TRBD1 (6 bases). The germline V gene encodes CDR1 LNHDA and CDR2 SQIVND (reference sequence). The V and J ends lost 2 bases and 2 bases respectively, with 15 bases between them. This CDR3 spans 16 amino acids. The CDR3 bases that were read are TGTGCCAGTAGTATACGTCAGGGGAAAAGAAACACTGAA. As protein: CASSIRQGKRNTE. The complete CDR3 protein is CASSIRQGKRNTEAFF.

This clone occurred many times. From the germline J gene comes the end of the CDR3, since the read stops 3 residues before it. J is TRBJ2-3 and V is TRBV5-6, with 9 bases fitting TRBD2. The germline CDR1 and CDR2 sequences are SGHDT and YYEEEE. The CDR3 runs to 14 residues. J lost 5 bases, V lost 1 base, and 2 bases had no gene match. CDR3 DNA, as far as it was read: TGTGCCAGCAGCTTGCAGCGGGAGGAAGATACG. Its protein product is CASSLQREEDT. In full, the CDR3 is CASSLQREEDTQYF.

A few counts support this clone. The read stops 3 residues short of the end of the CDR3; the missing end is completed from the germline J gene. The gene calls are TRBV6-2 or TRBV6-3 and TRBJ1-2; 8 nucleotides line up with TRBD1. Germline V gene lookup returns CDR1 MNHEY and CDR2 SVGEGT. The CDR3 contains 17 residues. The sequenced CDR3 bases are TGTGCCAGCAGTTACCCACTCGATTGGCAGGGGGCAGATACC. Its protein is CASSYPLDWQGADT. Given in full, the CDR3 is CASSYPLDWQGADTYTF.

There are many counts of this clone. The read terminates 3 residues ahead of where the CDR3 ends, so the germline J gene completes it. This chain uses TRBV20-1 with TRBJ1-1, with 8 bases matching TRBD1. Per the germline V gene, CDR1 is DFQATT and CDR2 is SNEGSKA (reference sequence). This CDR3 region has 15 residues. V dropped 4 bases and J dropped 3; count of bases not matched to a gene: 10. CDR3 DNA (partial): TGCAGTGCTACCCATACCCAGGGGGCGCACACTGAA. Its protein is CSATHTQGAHTE. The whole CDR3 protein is CSATHTQGAHTEAFF.

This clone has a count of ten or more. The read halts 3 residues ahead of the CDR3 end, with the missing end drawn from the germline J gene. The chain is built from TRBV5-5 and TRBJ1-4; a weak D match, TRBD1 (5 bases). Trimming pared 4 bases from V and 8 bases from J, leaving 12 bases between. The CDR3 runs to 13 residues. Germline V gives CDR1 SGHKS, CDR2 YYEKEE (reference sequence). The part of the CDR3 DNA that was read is TGTGCCAGCAGCCCTGGGGCGCGGGAAAAA. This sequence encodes CASSPGAREK. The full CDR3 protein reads CASSPGAREKLFF.

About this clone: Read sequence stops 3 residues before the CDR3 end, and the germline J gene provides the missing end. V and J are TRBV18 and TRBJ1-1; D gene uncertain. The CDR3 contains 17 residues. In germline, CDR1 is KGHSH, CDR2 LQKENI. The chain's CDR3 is CASSPNTGDPGEETAFF. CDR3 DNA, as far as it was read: TGTGCCAGCTCACCTAACACTGGCGACCCGGGTGAAGAGACA.

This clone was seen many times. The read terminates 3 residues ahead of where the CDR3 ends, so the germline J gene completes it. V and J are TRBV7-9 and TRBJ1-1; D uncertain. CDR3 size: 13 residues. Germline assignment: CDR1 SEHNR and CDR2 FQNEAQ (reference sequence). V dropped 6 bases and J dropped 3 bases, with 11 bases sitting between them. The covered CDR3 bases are TGTGCCAGCAGAGAGGGCAGCTACACTGAA. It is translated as CASREGSYTE. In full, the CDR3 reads CASREGSYTEAFF.

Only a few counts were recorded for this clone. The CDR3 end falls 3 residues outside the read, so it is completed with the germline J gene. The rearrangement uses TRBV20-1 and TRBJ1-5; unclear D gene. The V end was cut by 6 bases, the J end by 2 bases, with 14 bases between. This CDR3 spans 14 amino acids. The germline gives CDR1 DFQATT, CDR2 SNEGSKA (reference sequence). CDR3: CSAPPGYRNQPQHF. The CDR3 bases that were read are TGCAGTGCCCCGCCGGGGTATCGCAATCAGCCC.

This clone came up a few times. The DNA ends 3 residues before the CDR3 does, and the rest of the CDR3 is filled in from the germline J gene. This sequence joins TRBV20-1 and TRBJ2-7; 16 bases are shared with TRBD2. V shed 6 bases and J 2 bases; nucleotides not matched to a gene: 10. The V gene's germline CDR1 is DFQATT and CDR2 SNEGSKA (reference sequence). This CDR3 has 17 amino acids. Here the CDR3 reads CSASGTSGGAEAYEQYF. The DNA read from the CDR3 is TGCAGTGCCTCAGGGACTAGCGGGGGGGCCGAAGCCTACGAG.

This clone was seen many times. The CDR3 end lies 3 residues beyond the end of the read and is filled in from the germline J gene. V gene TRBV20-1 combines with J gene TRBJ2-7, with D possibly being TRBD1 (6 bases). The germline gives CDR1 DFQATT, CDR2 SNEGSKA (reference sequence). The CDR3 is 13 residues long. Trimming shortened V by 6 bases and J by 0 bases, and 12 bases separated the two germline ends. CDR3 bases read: TGCAGTGCACCGGGACACTCCTCCTACGAG. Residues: CSAPGHSSYE. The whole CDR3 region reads CSAPGHSSYEQYF.

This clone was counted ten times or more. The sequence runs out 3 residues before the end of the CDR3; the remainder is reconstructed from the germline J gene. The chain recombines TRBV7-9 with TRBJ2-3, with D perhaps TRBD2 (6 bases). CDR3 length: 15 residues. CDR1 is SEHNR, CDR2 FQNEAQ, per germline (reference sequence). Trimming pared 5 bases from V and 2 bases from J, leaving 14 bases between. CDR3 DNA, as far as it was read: TGTGCCAGCAGCCACTTACGGGGGTCCACAGATACG. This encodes CASSHLRGSTDT. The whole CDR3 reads CASSHLRGSTDTQYF.

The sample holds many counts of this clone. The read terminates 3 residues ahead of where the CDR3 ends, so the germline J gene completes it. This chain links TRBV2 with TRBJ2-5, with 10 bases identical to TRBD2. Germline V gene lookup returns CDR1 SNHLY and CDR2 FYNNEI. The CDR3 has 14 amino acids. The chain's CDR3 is CASQREGRGETQYF. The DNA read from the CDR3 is TGTGCTTCCCAGCGGGAGGGCCGGGGAGAGACC.

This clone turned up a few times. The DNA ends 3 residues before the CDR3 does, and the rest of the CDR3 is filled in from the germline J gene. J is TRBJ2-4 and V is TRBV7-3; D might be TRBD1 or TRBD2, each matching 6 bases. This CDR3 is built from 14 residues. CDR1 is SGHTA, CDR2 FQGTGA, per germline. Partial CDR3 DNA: TGTGCCAGCAGCCAACAAGGGGGAGGCTATGGT. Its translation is CASSQQGGGYG. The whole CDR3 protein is CASSQQGGGYGQYF. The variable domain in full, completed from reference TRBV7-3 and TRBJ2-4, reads GAGVSQTPSNKVTEKGKYVELRCDPISGHTALYWYRQSLGQGPEFLIYFQGTGAADDSGLPNDRFFAVRPEGSVSTLKIQRTERGDSAVYLCASSQQGGGYGQYFGAGTRLSVL.

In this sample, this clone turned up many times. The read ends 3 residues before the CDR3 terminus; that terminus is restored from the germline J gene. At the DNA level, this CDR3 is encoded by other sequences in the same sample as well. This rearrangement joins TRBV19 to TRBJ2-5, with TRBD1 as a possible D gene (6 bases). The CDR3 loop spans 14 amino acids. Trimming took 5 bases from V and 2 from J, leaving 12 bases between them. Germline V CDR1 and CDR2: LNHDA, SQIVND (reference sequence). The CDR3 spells CASSRTANQETQYF. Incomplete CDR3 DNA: TGTGCCAGTAGTCGGACAGCAAATCAAGAGACC. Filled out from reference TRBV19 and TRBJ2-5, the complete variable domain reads DGGITQSPKYLFRKEGQNVTLSCEQNLNHDAMYWYRQDPGQGLRLIYYSQIVNDFQKGDIAEGYSVSREKKESFPLTVTSAQKNPTAFYLCASSRTANQETQYFGPGTRLLVL.